These T cell receptor beta chains were read from a single sample in a study of T cell responses to AZD1222 COVID-19 vaccine. The repertoire was sequenced with immunoSEQ multiplex PCR; TCRdb's copy has only in-frame clones and lacks some. The data hold approximately 100,000 clones, with more than 90% observed a single time. The sequencing here drew on peripheral blood, taken on day 0 of AZD1222 vaccination. The source of these receptors is an adult in good health. Each CDR3 is given with its conserved first and last residue. A D gene is named only where the DNA matches it firmly. Size is omitted from some rows. Given values are once, few, many or a class for expanded clones.

CASSLRGRLTYGYTF	TGTGCCAGCAGCTTGAGGGGCAGGCTAACCTATGGCTACACCTTC	-	-	TRBV5-4	TRBJ1-2
CASSLEGVGTEAFF	TGTGCCAGCAGCTTAGAAGGGGTTGGGACTGAAGCTTTCTTT	-	-	TRBV7-9	TRBJ1-1
CASSLGQINEKLFF	TGTGCCAGCAGCCTGGGACAGATTAATGAAAAACTGTTTTTT	TRBD1	few	TRBV6-5	TRBJ1-4
CASSLEQAIGGYTF	TGTGCCAGCAGCTTAGAACAGGCGATAGGTGGCTACACCTTC	-	-	TRBV7-2	TRBJ1-2
CASSYGTGDLSYEQYF	TGCGCCAGCAGCTACGGGACAGGGGACCTCTCCTACGAGCAGTACTTC	TRBD1	-	TRBV4-1	TRBJ2-7
CASSRGPGSDSPLHF	TGCGCCAGCAGCCGAGGGCCAGGGTCGGATTCACCCCTCCACTTT	-	-	TRBV5-1	TRBJ1-6
CASSRSGQGLEKLFF	TGTGCCAGCAGCAGATCTGGGCAGGGTTTGGAAAAACTGTTTTTT	-	-	TRBV7-2	TRBJ1-4
CASSTSIAVEQYF	TGTGCCAGCAGTACCTCCATAGCTGTCGAGCAGTACTTC	-	-	TRBV7-3	TRBJ2-7
CAISVEGVNTEAFF	TGTGCCATCAGTGTCGAGGGGGTGAACACTGAAGCTTTCTTT	-	-	TRBV10-3	TRBJ1-1
CASSYSRASYEQYF	TGTGCCAGCAGTTACTCGAGGGCCTCCTACGAGCAGTACTTC	-	-	TRBV6-6	TRBJ2-7
CASSQGGTNEKLFF	TGTGCCAGCAGCCAAGGGGGGACTAATGAAAAACTGTTTTTT	-	-	TRBV3-1/TRBV3-2	TRBJ1-4
CSVEPSGRNDEQYF	TGCAGCGTTGAACCATCGGGACGCAACGACGAGCAGTACTTC	-	once	TRBV29-1	TRBJ2-7
CASSVGGEVTDTQYF	TGTGCCAGCAGCGTAGGCGGGGAAGTAACGGATACGCAGTATTTT	-	-	TRBV9	TRBJ2-3
CASSLDVLAGAPPRNEQFF	TGTGCCAGCAGCTTAGATGTCCTAGCGGGGGCCCCTCCCCGGAATGAGCAGTTCTTC	TRBD2	-	TRBV11-3	TRBJ2-1
CATSEGPSYNEQFF	TGTGCCACCAGTGAGGGCCCCTCCTACAATGAGCAGTTCTTC	-	once	TRBV24-1	TRBJ2-1
CASTGGRWSYAFF	TGTGCCAGCACCGGGGGGCGTTGGTCCTACGCTTTCTTT	-	-	TRBV28	TRBJ1-1
CASSFGRQGALANYGYTF	TGTGCCAGCAGCTTCGGTCGACAGGGAGCTTTAGCTAACTATGGCTACACCTTC	TRBD1	-	TRBV5-5	TRBJ1-2
CASSADREKLFF	TGTGCCAGCAGTGCCGACCGTGAAAAACTGTTTTTT	-	-	TRBV28	TRBJ1-4
CASSTNPGGLNEKLFF	TGTGCCAGCAGCACCAACCCGGGGGGGCTTAATGAAAAACTGTTTTTT	-	-	TRBV9	TRBJ1-4
CASSLEGPGFYEKLFF	TGTGCCAGCAGCTTGGAGGGTCCAGGATTTTACGAAAAACTGTTTTTT	-	-	TRBV5-5	TRBJ1-4